Included here is one TCR beta chain sequence, with context. Its antigen is unknown. The record has no base qualities; no much larger clone is one base away. Enrolling through a virtual design, the prospective study's participants ranged in age from about 18 to 89 years and lived across 20 to 30 United States geographic areas. In the prospective study, cohorts were assigned on the basis of participant-reported clinical history obtained from a screening survey and a study questionnaire. Recovered participants in ImmuneRACE Cohort 3 were defined by two consecutive negative NP/OP PCR tests, clearance by a healthcare professional, or resolution of symptoms. Each participant in the prospective study had whole blood, serum and a nasopharyngeal or oropharyngeal swab collected by mobile phlebotomists. Additional blood draws and questionnaires over an approximately two-month period could optionally be provided by prospective study participants. Prospective study blood samples were shipped either frozen or at room temperature before DNA extraction.

This entry belongs to a study of blood T cell repertoires in COVID-19 (TCRdb year 2020). Regarding the study in general: The collaborator samples originated in the United States, Italy and Spain and spanned the acute and convalescent phases of COVID-19. The material from the prospective study consisted of cDNA or gDNA derived from T cells, B-cell-depleted T cells, or PBMCs. The dataset comprised deeply sampled blood TCRbeta repertoires from subjects exposed to, actively infected with, or recovered from COVID-19. A freely available public database, intended as a resource for researchers studying the immune response to SARS-CoV-2, is where the repertoires were released. The samples were drawn from two sources: the first 160 participants of the ongoing ImmuneRACE study, and 1,000 to 1,500 subjects contributed by 6 global collaborators. Nearly every sample came with metadata listing a de-identified subject ID, COVID-19 status, age in years and sex. Where available, HLA class I and class II types were obtained from metadata supplied by the sample provider rather than from assay-based typing.

General study outcomes and caveats: The quantity of clinical and demographic metadata differed by source and by participant and was supplied without curation.

Reading the germline V gene gives CDR1 MDHEN and CDR2 SYDVKM. The junction carries 16 bases between V and J, which are trimmed by 5 bases and 2 bases respectively. The CDR3 covers 15 residues, taking in both the cysteine and the phenylalanine. The CDR3 DNA has 45 bases and is translated from base 1. The immunoSEQ Assay, a bias-controlled multiplex PCR, was used to amplify TCRbeta CDR3 regions from genomic DNA. In the authors' own workflow: Within the assay, amplification of reference gene primers was used to estimate how many nucleated cells each sample contained. To quantify the absolute abundance of each unique TCRbeta CDR3 rearrangement, sequence reads were collapsed and filtered. For each sample, productive Simpson clonality was calculated as the square root of Simpson's diversity index over productive rearrangements. Entries here come from immuneACCESS through TCRdb and include only in-frame sequences with V and J called. Some clones fail to appear in such tables; in the studies checked, an unresolved V gene covers under half of the shortfall, and the cause of the remainder is unknown. Clone size and the V and J calls come from that table; the DNA yielded D and trimming. The sample includes about 130,000 clones, with about 79% observed a single time. The ten largest clones add up to approximately 9.2% of the sample.

This TCR was recovered from a man aged 50-59 years who had recovered from COVID-19. Sample: PBMCs or T cells enriched from blood (not recorded which). The chain couples TRBV28 to TRBJ2-7, with TRBD1 as a weak D call on 7 bases. The DNA sequence is given as TGTGCCAGCAGTGCAGGGGGGCGGGCGACCTACGAGCAGTACTTC. This encodes CASSAGGRATYEQYF.